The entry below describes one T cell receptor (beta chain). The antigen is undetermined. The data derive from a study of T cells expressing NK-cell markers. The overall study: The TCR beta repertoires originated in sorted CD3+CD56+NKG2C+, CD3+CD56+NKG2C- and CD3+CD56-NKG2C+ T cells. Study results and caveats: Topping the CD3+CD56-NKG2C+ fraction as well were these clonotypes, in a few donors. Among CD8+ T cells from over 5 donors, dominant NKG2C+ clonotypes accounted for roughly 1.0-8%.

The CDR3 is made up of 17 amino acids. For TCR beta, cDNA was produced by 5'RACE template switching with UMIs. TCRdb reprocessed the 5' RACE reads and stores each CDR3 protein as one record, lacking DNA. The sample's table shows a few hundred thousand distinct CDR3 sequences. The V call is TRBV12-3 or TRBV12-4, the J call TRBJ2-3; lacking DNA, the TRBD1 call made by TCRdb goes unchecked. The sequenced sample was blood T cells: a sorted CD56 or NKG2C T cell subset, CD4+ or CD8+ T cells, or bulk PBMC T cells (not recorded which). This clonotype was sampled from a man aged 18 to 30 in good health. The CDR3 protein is CASSLIQRRDPTDTQYF.